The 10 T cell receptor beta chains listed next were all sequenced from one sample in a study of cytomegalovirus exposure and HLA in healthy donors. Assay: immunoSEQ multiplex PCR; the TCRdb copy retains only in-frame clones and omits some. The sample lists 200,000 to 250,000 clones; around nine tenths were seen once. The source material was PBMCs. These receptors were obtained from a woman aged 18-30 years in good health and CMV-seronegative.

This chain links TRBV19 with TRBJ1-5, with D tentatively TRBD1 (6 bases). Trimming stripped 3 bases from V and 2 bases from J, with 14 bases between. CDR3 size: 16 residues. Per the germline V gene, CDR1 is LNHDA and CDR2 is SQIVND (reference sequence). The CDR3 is CASSIGGAGGNQPQHF. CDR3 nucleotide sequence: TGTGCCAGTAGTATTGGGGGGGCTGGGGGCAATCAGCCCCAGCATTTT. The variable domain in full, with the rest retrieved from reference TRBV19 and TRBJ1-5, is DGGITQSPKYLFRKEGQNVTLSCEQNLNHDAMYWYRQDPGQGLRLIYYSQIVNDFQKGDIAEGYSVSREKKESFPLTVTSAQKNPTAFYLCASSIGGAGGNQPQHFGDGTRLSIL.

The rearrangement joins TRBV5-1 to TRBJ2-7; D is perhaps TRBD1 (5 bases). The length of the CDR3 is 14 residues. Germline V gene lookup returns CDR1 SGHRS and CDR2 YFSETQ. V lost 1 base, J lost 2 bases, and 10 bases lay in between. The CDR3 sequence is CASSLQGSAYEQYF. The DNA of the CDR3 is TGCGCCAGCAGCTTGCAGGGCTCGGCCTACGAGCAGTACTTC.

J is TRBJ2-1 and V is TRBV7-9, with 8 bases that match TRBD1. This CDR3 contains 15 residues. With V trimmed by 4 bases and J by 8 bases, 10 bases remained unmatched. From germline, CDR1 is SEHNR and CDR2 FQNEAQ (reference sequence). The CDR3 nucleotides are TGTGCCAGCAGCTCGGAGGGACAGGCCTCCTATGAGCAGTTCTTC. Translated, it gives CASSSEGQASYEQFF.

The CDR3 here is CASSLGPGNYNEQFF. In DNA form, the CDR3 reads TGCGCCAGCAGCTTGGGCCCGGGGAATTACAATGAGCAGTTCTTC. V usage is TRBV5-1 and J usage is TRBJ2-1; possibly TRBD2 for D (5 bases). Trimming removed 0 bases at V and 4 bases at J, with 11 bases between. Germline CDR1 and CDR2: SGHRS and YFSETQ. The CDR3 runs to 15 residues.

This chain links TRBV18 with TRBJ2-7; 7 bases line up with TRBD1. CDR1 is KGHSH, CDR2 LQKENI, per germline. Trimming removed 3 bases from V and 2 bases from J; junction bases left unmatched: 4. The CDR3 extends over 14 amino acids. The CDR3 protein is CASSPDRAPYEQYF. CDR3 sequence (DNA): TGTGCCAGCTCACCCGACAGGGCCCCCTACGAGCAGTACTTC.

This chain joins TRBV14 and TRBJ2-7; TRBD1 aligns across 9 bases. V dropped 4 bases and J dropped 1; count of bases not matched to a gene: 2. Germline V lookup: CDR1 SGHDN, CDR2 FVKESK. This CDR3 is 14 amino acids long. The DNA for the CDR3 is TGTGCCAGCAGCCTAGGACAGGGGTCCTACGAGCAGTACTTC. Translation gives CASSLGQGSYEQYF.

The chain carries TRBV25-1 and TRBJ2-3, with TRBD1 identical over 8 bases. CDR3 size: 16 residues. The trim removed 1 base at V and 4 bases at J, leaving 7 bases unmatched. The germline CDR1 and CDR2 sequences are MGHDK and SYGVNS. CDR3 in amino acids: CASSESGTGIPDTQYF. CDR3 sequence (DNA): TGTGCCAGCAGTGAATCCGGGACAGGTATTCCAGATACGCAGTATTTT.

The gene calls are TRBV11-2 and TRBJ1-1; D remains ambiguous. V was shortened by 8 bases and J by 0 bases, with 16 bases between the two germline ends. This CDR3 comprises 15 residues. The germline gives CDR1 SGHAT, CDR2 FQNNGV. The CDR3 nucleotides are TGTGCCAGCGCTCCGGGAGAACTATTGAACACTGAAGCTTTCTTT. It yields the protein CASAPGELLNTEAFF.

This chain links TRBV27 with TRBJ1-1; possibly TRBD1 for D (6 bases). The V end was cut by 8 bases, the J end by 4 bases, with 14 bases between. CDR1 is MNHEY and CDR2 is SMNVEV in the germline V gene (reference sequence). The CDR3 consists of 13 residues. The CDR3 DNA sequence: TGTGCCAGCCGGGGGGGAGGGGGCACTGAAGCTTTCTTT. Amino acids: CASRGGGGTEAFF.

This CDR3 reads CASSLEQNGYTF. The CDR3 bases are TGTGCCAGCAGCTTAGAACAGAATGGCTACACCTTC. This chain joins TRBV5-4 and TRBJ1-2; no definite D call. The CDR3 has 12 amino acids. V shed 2 bases and J shed 6 bases, with 8 bases lying between them. Germline V CDR1 and CDR2: SGHNT, YYREEE (reference sequence). Looking up the rest from reference TRBV5-4 and TRBJ1-2 gives the full variable domain: ETGVTQSPTHLIKTRGQQVTLRCSSQSGHNTVSWYQQALGQGPQFIFQYYREEENGRGNFPPRFSGLQFPNYSSELNVNALELDDSALYLCASSLEQNGYTFGSGTRLTVV.